This T cell receptor beta chain appears in the sequencing data of a study of Ad26.COV2.S vaccination and SARS-CoV-2 variants. Points from the study as a whole: Analytic work on TCR breadth and depth might have understated the full extent of total T cell responses.

Details on this clone: Its antigen is not known.

Documented treatment: around 19 received Ad26.COV2.S at low or high dose, single or two shots; about five received placebo; per-sample allocation not given. Vaccine and placebo recipients were sampled on day 63 after the first injection. The donor's status was that of an adult aged 18-55 years in Boston. In the vaccine, an Ad26 vector expressed the SARS-CoV-2 spike of the Wuhan strain. The CDR3 has 16 residues. The germline V gene encodes CDR1 KGHSY and CDR2 FQNENV. V lost 0 bases and J 5 bases, leaving 14 bases between the germline ends. TCRdb keeps only in-frame clones here, not all; method: immunoSEQ multiplex PCR. The table shows hundreds of thousands of clones, with approximately 90% occurring only once.

The chain couples TRBV16 to TRBJ2-1, with D perhaps matching TRBD2 (6 bases). The sequencing used peripheral blood, collected in a trial of Ad26.COV2.S vaccine versus placebo. The TCR originated in a person aged 18-65 years who received the Ad26.COV2.S COVID-19 vaccine or a placebo. The CDR3 DNA reads as TGTGCCAGCAGCCAATCGTTAGCGGATCTTAACAATGAGCAGTTCTTC. Residues: CASSQSLADLNNEQFF.